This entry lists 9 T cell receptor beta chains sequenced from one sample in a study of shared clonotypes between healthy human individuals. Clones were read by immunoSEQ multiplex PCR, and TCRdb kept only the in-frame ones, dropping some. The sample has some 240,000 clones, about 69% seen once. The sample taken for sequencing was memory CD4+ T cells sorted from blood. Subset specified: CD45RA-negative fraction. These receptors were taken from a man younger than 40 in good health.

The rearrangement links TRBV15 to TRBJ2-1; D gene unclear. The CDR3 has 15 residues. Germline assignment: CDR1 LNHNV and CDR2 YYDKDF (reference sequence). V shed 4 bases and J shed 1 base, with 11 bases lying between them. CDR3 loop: CATSIRQDSYNEQFF. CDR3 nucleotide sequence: TGTGCCACCAGCATAAGGCAGGATTCCTACAATGAGCAGTTCTTC.

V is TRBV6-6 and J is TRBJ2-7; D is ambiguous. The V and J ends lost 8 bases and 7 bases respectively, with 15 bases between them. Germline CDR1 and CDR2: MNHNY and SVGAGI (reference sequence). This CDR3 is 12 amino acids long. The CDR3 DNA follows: TGTGCCAGCCGAAGCAGGTTAGGGGAGCAGTACTTC. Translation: CASRSRLGEQYF.

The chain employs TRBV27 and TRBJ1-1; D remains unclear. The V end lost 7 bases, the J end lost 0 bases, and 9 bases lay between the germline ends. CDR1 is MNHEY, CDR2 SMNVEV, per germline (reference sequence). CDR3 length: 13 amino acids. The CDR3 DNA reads TGTGCCAGCAAAGGGAACATGAACACTGAAGCTTTCTTT. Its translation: CASKGNMNTEAFF.

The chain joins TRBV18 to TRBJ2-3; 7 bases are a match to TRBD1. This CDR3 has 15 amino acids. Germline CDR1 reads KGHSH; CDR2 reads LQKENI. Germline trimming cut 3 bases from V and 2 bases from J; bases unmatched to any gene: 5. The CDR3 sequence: CASSPGQIYTDTQYF. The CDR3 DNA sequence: TGTGCCAGCTCACCGGGACAGATTTACACAGATACGCAGTATTTT. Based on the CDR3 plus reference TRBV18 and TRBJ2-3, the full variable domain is NAGVMQNPRHLVRRRGQEARLRCSPMKGHSHVYWYRQLPEEGLKFMVYLQKENIIDESGMPKERFSAEFPKEGPSILRIQQVVRGDSAAYFCASSPGQIYTDTQYFGPGTRLTVL.

This CDR3 reads CASRRQGSGYTF. Here the CDR3 DNA reads TGTGCCAGCAGACGACAGGGCTCTGGCTACACCTTC. The J gene is TRBJ1-2, the V gene TRBV6-5; 7 positions match TRBD1. Germline CDR1 MNHEY, CDR2 SVGAGI. The CDR3 has 12 residues. Trimming cost V 6 bases and J 7 bases; bases outside gene matches: 5.

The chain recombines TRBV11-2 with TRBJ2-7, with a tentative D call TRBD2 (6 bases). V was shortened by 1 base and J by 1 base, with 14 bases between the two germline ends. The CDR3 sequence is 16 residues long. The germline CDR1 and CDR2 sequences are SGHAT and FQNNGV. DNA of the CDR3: TGTGCCAGCAGCTTAGGTGGGGGAGGCAGATCCTACGAGCAGTACTTC. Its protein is CASSLGGGGRSYEQYF. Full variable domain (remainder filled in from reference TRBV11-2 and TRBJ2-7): EAGVAQSPRYKIIEKRQSVAFWCNPISGHATLYWYQQILGQGPKLLIQFQNNGVVDDSQLPKDRFSAERLKGVDSTLKIQPAKLEDSAVYLCASSLGGGGRSYEQYFGPGTRLTVT.

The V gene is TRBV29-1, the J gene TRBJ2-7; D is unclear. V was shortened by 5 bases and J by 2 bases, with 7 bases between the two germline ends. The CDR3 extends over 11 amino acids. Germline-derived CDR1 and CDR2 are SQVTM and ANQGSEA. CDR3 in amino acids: CSVLLAYEQYF. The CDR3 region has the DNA TGCAGCGTTCTCTTAGCCTACGAGCAGTACTTC.

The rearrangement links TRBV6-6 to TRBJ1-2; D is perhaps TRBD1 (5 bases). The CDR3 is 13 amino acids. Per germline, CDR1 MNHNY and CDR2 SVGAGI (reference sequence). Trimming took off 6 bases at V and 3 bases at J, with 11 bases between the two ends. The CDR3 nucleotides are TGTGCCAGCAGCCCGGACAAATACTATGGCTACACCTTC. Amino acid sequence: CASSPDKYYGYTF.

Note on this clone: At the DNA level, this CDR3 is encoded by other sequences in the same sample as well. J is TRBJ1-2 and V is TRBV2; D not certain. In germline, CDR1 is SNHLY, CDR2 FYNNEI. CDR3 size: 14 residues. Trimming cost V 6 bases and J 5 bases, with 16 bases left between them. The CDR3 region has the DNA TGTGCCAGCAGCGGAGACACAGCGAATTATGGCTACACCTTC. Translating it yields CASSGDTANYGYTF.